The 26 T cell receptor beta chains below were found in one sample sequenced in a study of T-cell reconstitution after alpha-beta-depleted transplantation in children. Unique molecular identifiers were built into the TCRbeta library. TCRdb reprocessed the PCR reads via MiXCR and lists one record per CDR3 protein. This table has approximately 170,000 distinct CDR3 sequences, over 8.5% appearing once. The sample consisted of PBMCs, taken before TCRalphabeta/CD19-depleted stem cell transplant. These receptors were obtained from a boy between 2 and 10 years old with acute myeloid leukemia, due to receive a stem cell transplant.

This clonotype was detected many times. This chain uses TRBV5-1 with TRBJ1-4, with 8 bases matching TRBD1. V shed 7 bases and J 7 bases; nucleotides not matched to a gene: 6. CDR3 length equals 13 residues. CDR1 is SGHRS and CDR2 is YFSETQ in the germline V gene. As DNA, the CDR3 is TGCGCCAGCCAGACAGGGGACAGTGAAAAACTGTTTTTT. This translates into CASQTGDSEKLFF.

This clonotype came up many times. The junction shows a germline mismatch at one end, possibly a read error. The chain recombines TRBV5-1 with TRBJ2-4; 9 bases are a match to TRBD1. This CDR3 comprises 16 residues. Per the germline V gene, CDR1 is SGHRS and CDR2 is YFSETQ. The chain's CDR3 is CASSLQGAPAENIQYF. In DNA form, the CDR3 reads TGCGCCAGCAGCCTACAGGGGGCACCAGCCGAAAACATTCAGTACTTC.

This clonotype has a count of ten or more. V is TRBV6-1 and J is TRBJ2-7; D is uncertain. The CDR3 runs to 14 residues. V lost 1 base and J 0 bases, leaving 7 bases between the germline ends. The germline gives CDR1 MNHNS, CDR2 SASEGT. CDR3 sequence: CASSEVLLSYEQYV. The DNA for the CDR3 is TGTGCCAGCAGTGAAGTCTTACTCTCCTACGAGCAGTACGTC.

To note about this clonotype: It may be a read error: a sequence one base away is much more abundant. Here the CDR3 omits its conserved ending phenylalanine or tryptophan, so a read error is the likely source. The chain has TRBV5-1 and TRBJ2-5; no definite D call. The V end lost 4 bases, the J end lost 5 bases, and 12 bases lay between the germline ends. The CDR3 is 13 residues long. Germline loops: CDR1 SGHRS, CDR2 YFSETQ. CDR3 DNA sequence: TGCGCCAGCAGCGCCGCCCTGGGTGAGACCCAGTACTCC. Protein product: CASSAALGETQYS.

This clonotype was seen at least ten times. The chain uses TRBV24-1 and TRBJ2-5, with D perhaps matching TRBD1 (5 bases). Trimming pared 4 bases from V and 3 bases from J, leaving 11 bases between. The CDR3 is 14 residues long. Germline-derived CDR1 and CDR2 are KGHDR and SFDVKD. CDR3 sequence: CATSEAGLEETQYF. CDR3 sequence (DNA): TGTGCCACCAGTGAGGCAGGGCTAGAAGAGACCCAGTACTTC.

In its sample, this clonotype ranks as large (0.1 to 1%). The V and J genes are TRBV5-1 and TRBJ2-7; TRBD2 matches 7 bases. V trimming: 1 base; J trimming: 6 bases; junction bases outside the gene matches: 4. Looked up from germline, CDR1 is SGHRS and CDR2 is YFSETQ. This CDR3 spans 13 amino acids. This CDR3 reads CASSLSPGGEQYV. The CDR3 DNA sequence: TGCGCCAGCAGCTTGAGCCCGGGAGGCGAGCAGTACGTC.

Ten or more counts support this clonotype. The chain is built from TRBV29-1 and TRBJ1-5, with 10 positions matching TRBD1. V lost 1 base and J lost 5; bases outside the gene matches: 5. This CDR3 spans 15 amino acids. CDR1 is SQVTM and CDR2 is ANQGSEA in the germline V gene. Here the CDR3 reads CSVEVAGTGDQPQHF. DNA for the CDR3: TGCAGCGTTGAAGTCGCCGGGACAGGGGATCAGCCCCAGCATTTT.

This clonotype showed up many times. The genes are TRBV7-9 and TRBJ1-1; no firm D call. The CDR3 is 16 amino acids. CDR1 SEHNR and CDR2 FQNEAQ come from the germline V gene (reference sequence). The V end lost 5 bases, the J end lost 3 bases, and 19 bases lay between the germline ends. The chain's CDR3 is CASSSRHVSRDTEAFF. CDR3 sequence (DNA): TGTGCCAGCAGCAGTCGACATGTAAGCCGGGACACTGAAGCTTTCTTT.

The sample holds many counts of this clonotype. The chain recombines TRBV9 with TRBJ1-1, with D possibly matching TRBD1 (5 bases). V was cut by 0 bases and J by 6 bases, with 12 bases left in between. CDR1 SGDLS and CDR2 YYNGEE come from the germline V gene. The CDR3 consists of 14 residues. This CDR3 reads CASSVAEGTAEAFF. The CDR3 region has the DNA TGTGCCAGCAGCGTAGCGGAGGGGACGGCTGAAGCTTTCTTT.

In the case of this clonotype: A much larger clone sits a single nucleotide away, making a read error possible. CDR3 in DNA: TGCAGTGCTATGGGCAGTCTGTACTATGGTTACACCTTC. Its translation: CSAMGSLYYGYTF. The J gene is TRBJ1-2, the V gene TRBV20-1; D not certain. The CDR3 contains 13 residues. Germline CDR1 and CDR2: DFQATT and SNEGSKA (reference sequence).

The table lists this clonotype with many counts. The genes are TRBV11-2 and TRBJ2-1, with D possibly matching TRBD1 (5 bases). This CDR3 has 17 residues. V lost 4 bases and J 9 bases, leaving 25 bases between the germline ends. CDR1 and CDR2 (germline): SGHAT, FQNNGV. The CDR3 protein is CASSSLLPWGPGGEQFF. DNA of the CDR3: TGTGCCAGCAGCTCACTACTCCCTTGGGGCCCGGGTGGTGAGCAGTTCTTC. The full variable domain, completed using reference TRBV11-2 and TRBJ2-1, is EAGVAQSPRYKIIEKRQSVAFWCNPISGHATLYWYQQILGQGPKLLIQFQNNGVVDDSQLPKDRFSAERLKGVDSTLKIQPAKLEDSAVYLCASSSLLPWGPGGEQFFGPGTRLTVL.

This clonotype was recorded at least ten times. This chain connects TRBV7-9 to TRBJ2-5; possibly TRBD2 for D (6 bases). This CDR3 has 16 amino acids. Trimming cost V 5 bases and J 2 bases, with 18 bases left between them. Germline V lookup: CDR1 SEHNR, CDR2 FQNEAQ (reference sequence). CDR3 amino acids: CASSPGVTGNQETQYF. CDR3 in DNA: TGTGCCAGCAGCCCGGGGGTTACGGGGAATCAAGAGACCCAGTACTTC.

Ten or more counts support this clonotype. The chain recombines TRBV4-1 with TRBJ1-2, with 7 nucleotides matching TRBD1. CDR1 and CDR2 (germline): MGHRA, YSYEKL. The J segment lost 13 bases and the V segment lost 0 bases, leaving 17 bases of the junction unmatched. The CDR3 totals 16 residues. CDR3 protein: CASSQDLFPQGLCCTF. The CDR3 DNA reads TGCGCCAGCAGCCAAGATTTGTTTCCACAGGGGCTTTGTTGCACCTTC.

This clonotype occurred many times. The V gene is TRBV4-1, the J gene TRBJ2-1, with 15 bases aligning to TRBD2. Germline lookup yields CDR1 MGHRA and CDR2 YSYEKL. The CDR3 is made up of 14 amino acids. V lost 6 bases, J lost 10 bases, and 4 bases stayed unmatched. CDR3 in DNA: TGCGCCAGCAGGGGACTAGCGGGGGGTGAAGAGCAGTTCTTC. Its protein product is CASRGLAGGEEQFF.

This clonotype has ten or more counts. A junction boundary mismatches the germline segment, possibly from a read error. The chain recombines TRBV11-2 with TRBJ1-2; D unresolved. The germline V gene encodes CDR1 SGHAT and CDR2 FQNNGV. The CDR3 is made up of 14 amino acids. The CDR3 sequence: CASSSAGANYCYTF. CDR3 nucleotide sequence: TGTGCCAGCAGCTCCGCGGGAGCTAACTATTGCTACACCTTC.

This clonotype was found many times. The J gene is TRBJ2-2, the V gene TRBV28, with TRBD2 identical over 12 bases. V shed 3 bases and J 5 bases; nucleotides not matched to a gene: 10. The germline V gene has CDR1 MDHEN and CDR2 SYDVKM. This CDR3 has 18 amino acids. The CDR3 DNA reads as TGTGCCAGCAGTTTTGTTGGAACCGGGACTAGCGGGACCGGGGAGCTGTTTTTT. This translates into CASSFVGTGTSGTGELFF. The whole variable domain, remainder taken from reference TRBV28 and TRBJ2-2, is DVKVTQSSRYLVKRTGEKVFLECVQDMDHENMFWYRQDPGLGLRLIYFSYDVKMKEKGDIPEGYSVSREKKERFSLILESASTNQTSMYLCASSFVGTGTSGTGELFFGEGSRLTVL.

In the case of this clonotype: A much larger clone differs by one base, so this may be a read error. The V gene is TRBV28, the J gene TRBJ2-5; 9 bases align to TRBD1. Germline CDR1 MDHEN, CDR2 SYDVKM. The CDR3 totals 17 residues. The CDR3 DNA sequence: TGTGCCAGCAGACAAACGGCGGGGACAGGGCGGCAAGAGACCCAGTGCTTC. Amino acid sequence: CASRQTAGTGRQETQCF.

In its sample, this clonotype was seen many times. The J gene is TRBJ2-1, the V gene TRBV28, with 9 bases matching TRBD2. This CDR3 is built from 15 residues. Germline loops: CDR1 MDHEN, CDR2 SYDVKM. The V segment lost 7 bases and the J segment 7 bases; nucleotides outside the gene matches: 11. The DNA of the CDR3 is TGTGCCAGCACCCAGGGGTCTAGCGGGATGAATGAGCAGTTCTTC. Encoded protein: CASTQGSSGMNEQFF. The full variable domain, in which reference TRBV28 and TRBJ2-1 provide the parts outside the CDR3, is DVKVTQSSRYLVKRTGEKVFLECVQDMDHENMFWYRQDPGLGLRLIYFSYDVKMKEKGDIPEGYSVSREKKERFSLILESASTNQTSMYLCASTQGSSGMNEQFFGPGTRLTVL.

This clonotype showed up many times. The V gene is TRBV15, the J gene TRBJ2-7; D is perhaps TRBD1 (5 bases). The CDR3 has 17 residues. Trimming shortened V by 3 bases and J by 0 bases, and 18 bases separated the two germline ends. The V gene's germline CDR1 is LNHNV and CDR2 YYDKDF (reference sequence). The CDR3 DNA sequence: TGTGCCACCAGCAGTGTCGCCAGGGCGCTTGTCTCCTACGAGCAGTACTTC. It encodes CATSSVARALVSYEQYF.

This clonotype was observed at least ten times. This chain connects TRBV20-1 to TRBJ1-6; D might be TRBD1 (6 bases). Trimming stripped 4 bases from V and 7 bases from J, with 20 bases between. Germline V gene data show CDR1 as DFQATT and CDR2 as SNEGSKA (reference sequence). The length of the CDR3 is 16 residues. The CDR3 protein is CSATYSGDSDNSPLHF. CDR3 nucleotides: TGCAGTGCTACTTACTCAGGGGACTCGGACAATTCACCCCTCCACTTT.

This clonotype was picked up many times. The chain combines TRBV2 with TRBJ2-7; D gene uncertain. From germline, CDR1 is SNHLY and CDR2 FYNNEI. The length of the CDR3 is 14 residues. Trimming stripped 3 bases from V and 3 bases from J, with 12 bases between. For the CDR3, the DNA is TGTGCCAGCAGTGACCCTCGTGAGGACTACGAGCAGTACTTC. Translation: CASSDPREDYEQYF.

The table lists this clonotype with many counts. The chain joins TRBV5-1 to TRBJ2-3; 8 bases are shared with TRBD2. The CDR3 spans 19 residues. Germline V lookup: CDR1 SGHRS, CDR2 YFSETQ. Trimming at V came to 3 bases and at J to 1 base, leaving 16 bases not matched to a gene. In nucleotides, the CDR3 is TGCGCCAGCAGCTCGATCGGGACTAGGAGTATGCGAGGCACAGATACGCAGTATTTT. Translation: CASSSIGTRSMRGTDTQYF.

This clonotype was observed once. A much larger clonotype is one base distant, so this may be a read error. V gene TRBV4-1 combines with J gene TRBJ1-5; no clear D gene. CDR1 is MGHRA and CDR2 is YSYEKL in the germline V gene. This CDR3 contains 15 residues. CDR3 nucleotide sequence: TGCGCCTGCAGCCCGCACCGGGAATCCAATCAGCCCCAGCATTTT. Its translation: CACSPHRESNQPQHF.

Many counts were recorded for this clonotype. This sequence joins TRBV5-1 and TRBJ1-4; 9 bases match TRBD1. The trim removed 3 bases at V and 10 bases at J, leaving 7 bases unmatched. CDR3 length equals 14 residues. Germline-derived CDR1 and CDR2 are SGHRS and YFSETQ. This chain's CDR3 is CASSSGTGLRKLFF. For the CDR3, the DNA is TGCGCCAGCAGCTCCGGGACAGGGCTAAGAAAACTGTTTTTT.

There are many counts of this clonotype. The chain carries TRBV5-1 and TRBJ2-3; possibly TRBD1 for D (6 bases). Per the germline V gene, CDR1 is SGHRS and CDR2 is YFSETQ. The CDR3 sequence is 17 residues long. V gave up 0 bases and J gave up 4 bases, with 18 bases separating them. In DNA form, the CDR3 reads TGCGCCAGCAGCTTGGTGGGGCCGGGACAACCCTCAGATACGCAGTATTTT. This encodes CASSLVGPGQPSDTQYF.

This clonotype was counted ten times or more. This chain uses TRBV7-9 with TRBJ2-3; D is tentatively TRBD1 or TRBD2 (6 bases each). CDR1 is SEHNR, CDR2 FQNEAQ, per germline (reference sequence). Trimming stripped 2 bases from V and 6 bases from J, with 18 bases between. The CDR3 spans 16 residues. CDR3 amino acids: CASSLPPEGEGDTQYF. The CDR3, as DNA: TGTGCCAGCAGCTTACCCCCGGAGGGGGAAGGGGATACGCAGTATTTT. Filled out from reference TRBV7-9 and TRBJ2-3, the complete variable domain reads DTGVSQNPRHKITKRGQNVTFRCDPISEHNRLYWYRQTLGQGPEFLTYFQNEAQLEKSRLLSDRFSAERPKGSFSTLEIQRTEQGDSAMYLCASSLPPEGEGDTQYFGPGTRLTVL.